Each of the 29 T cell receptor beta chains below was sequenced from the same sample in a study of shared clonotypes between healthy human individuals. Clones were read by immunoSEQ multiplex PCR, and TCRdb kept only the in-frame ones, dropping some. The sample lists under 1,100,000 clones, 75% occurring once. Sequencing input: memory CD4+ T cells sorted from blood. Subset specified: CD45RA-negative fraction. The source of these receptors is a man in his late teens or twenties in good health.

Notes on this clone: Different DNA sequences within this sample yield the same CDR3. V gene TRBV18 combines with J gene TRBJ2-2, with a weak D call TRBD2 (7 bases). The length of the CDR3 is 16 residues. The germline V gene has CDR1 KGHSH and CDR2 LQKENI. The germline V and J ends were trimmed by 1 base and 0 bases, with 9 bases remaining between them. CDR3 sequence (DNA): TGTGCCAGCTCACCACGGGGGGGCGCGAACACCGGGGAGCTGTTTTTT. Amino acid sequence: CASSPRGGANTGELFF.

This clone occurred a few times. Other DNA sequences of this sample code for an identical CDR3. The CDR3 DNA sequence: TGTGCCAGCAGTCGACAGGGTAATTCACCCCTCCACTTT. Translation: CASSRQGNSPLHF. The chain couples TRBV28 to TRBJ1-6; the match to TRBD1 covers 7 bases. With 5 bases clipped from V and 6 bases from J, the junction kept 1 base outside the gene matches. The CDR3 has 13 residues. Germline lookup yields CDR1 MDHEN and CDR2 SYDVKM. Looking up the rest from reference TRBV28 and TRBJ1-6 gives the full variable domain: DVKVTQSSRYLVKRTGEKVFLECVQDMDHENMFWYRQDPGLGLRLIYFSYDVKMKEKGDIPEGYSVSREKKERFSLILESASTNQTSMYLCASSRQGNSPLHFGNGTRLTVT.

This rearrangement joins TRBV6-6 to TRBJ1-1; D remains ambiguous. Looked up from germline, CDR1 is MNHNY and CDR2 is SVGAGI (reference sequence). V was clipped by 6 bases and J by 2 bases, with 13 bases between them. The CDR3 spans 14 residues. As DNA, the CDR3 is TGTGCCAGCAGCCCCAAATCCAGTAACACTGAAGCTTTCTTT. The encoded protein is CASSPKSSNTEAFF.

The genes are TRBV9 and TRBJ2-2; perhaps TRBD2 as D (5 bases). The length of the CDR3 is 12 residues. CDR1 SGDLS and CDR2 YYNGEE come from the germline V gene. Trimming removed 3 bases from V and 7 bases from J, with 7 bases in between. CDR3: CASSEGGGELFF. In DNA form, the CDR3 reads TGTGCCAGCAGCGAAGGAGGCGGGGAGCTGTTTTTT.

The gene calls are TRBV15 and TRBJ2-2; the D gene is possibly TRBD2 (7 bases). Between the trimmed V and J ends, which lost 5 bases and 5 bases, there was a span of 15 bases. The CDR3 contains 15 residues. Germline loops: CDR1 LNHNV, CDR2 YYDKDF (reference sequence). Written as DNA, the CDR3 is TGTGCCACCAGCCCCCAGAGGGGGGGGACCGGGGAGCTGTTTTTT. Translating gives CATSPQRGGTGELFF.

The V call is TRBV18, the J call TRBJ2-3; perhaps D is TRBD1 or TRBD2 (5 bases each). Deletions cut 3 bases from V and 4 bases from J, with 14 bases between. The germline V gene has CDR1 KGHSH and CDR2 LQKENI. The CDR3 totals 15 residues. CDR3 sequence: CASSPGELGADTQYF. The DNA for the CDR3 is TGTGCCAGCTCACCGGGGGAACTGGGCGCAGATACGCAGTATTTT.

This chain joins TRBV6-5 and TRBJ2-2; D remains ambiguous. The CDR3 runs 11 residues. V lost 7 bases, J lost 3 bases, and 3 bases lay in between. The germline gives CDR1 MNHEY, CDR2 SVGAGI. The CDR3 here is CASTHTGELFF. CDR3 DNA: TGTGCCAGCACGCACACCGGGGAGCTGTTTTTT.

The gene calls are TRBV30 and TRBJ1-1; 7 positions match TRBD1. The CDR3 has 14 residues. V trimming: 2 bases; J trimming: 2 bases; junction bases outside the gene matches: 5. CDR1 and CDR2 (germline): GTSNPN, SVGIG (reference sequence). CDR3: CAWSRGQINTEAFF. The CDR3 coding sequence is TGTGCCTGGAGTCGGGGACAGATAAACACTGAAGCTTTCTTT.

This clone was picked up one time. V is TRBV5-1 and J is TRBJ2-5; 8 bases are shared with TRBD2. Germline CDR1 and CDR2: SGHRS and YFSETQ. V lost 0 bases and J lost 5; bases outside the gene matches: 15. The CDR3 covers 18 residues. CDR3 DNA sequence: TGCGCCAGCAGCTTGGAGATTCGCGGGGGGCCTGAGGTGGAGACCCAGTACTTC. Translated, it gives CASSLEIRGGPEVETQYF.

V gene TRBV6-5 combines with J gene TRBJ2-2; TRBD1 is a possible D gene (6 bases). Looked up from germline, CDR1 is MNHEY and CDR2 is SVGAGI. V was shortened by 7 bases and J by 6 bases, with 9 bases between the two germline ends. The CDR3 has 12 residues. Here the CDR3 reads CASNTGSGELFF. For the CDR3, the DNA is TGTGCCAGCAACACAGGGTCCGGGGAGCTGTTTTTT.

This clone appeared a single time. V is TRBV5-1 and J is TRBJ2-3; 10 bases line up with TRBD1. This CDR3 has 20 amino acids. Germline V lookup: CDR1 SGHRS, CDR2 YFSETQ. Germline trimming cut 2 bases from V and 7 bases from J; bases unmatched to any gene: 22. The CDR3 loop reads CASSFSSGLGVTGGVNTQYF. CDR3 coding DNA: TGCGCCAGCAGCTTCTCAAGCGGCTTAGGAGTGACAGGGGGCGTAAATACGCAGTATTTT.

This sequence joins TRBV2 and TRBJ2-1; D ambiguous. Germline V gives CDR1 SNHLY, CDR2 FYNNEI. The V and J ends lost 8 bases and 6 bases respectively, with 17 bases between them. This CDR3 has 14 amino acids. In nucleotides, the CDR3 is TGTGCCAGCCTTCAGAGGTTAAGTGGCAATGAGCAGTTCTTC. It is translated as CASLQRLSGNEQFF.

The rearrangement uses TRBV6-1 and TRBJ2-5; 7 bases align to TRBD2. The trim removed 2 bases at V and 2 bases at J, leaving 8 bases unmatched. This CDR3 spans 16 amino acids. Germline V gene sequence: CDR1 MNHNS, CDR2 SASEGT. The CDR3 spells CASSERGGGTQETQYF. Here the CDR3 DNA reads TGTGCCAGCAGTGAACGCGGCGGGGGAACTCAAGAGACCCAGTACTTC.

This clone was counted only a few times. The chain is built from TRBV5-1 and TRBJ1-1; D uncertain. The CDR3 totals 14 residues. V lost 4 bases, J lost 1 base, and 11 bases lay in between. Germline V CDR1 and CDR2: SGHRS, YFSETQ. CDR3 sequence reads: CASSPNPTNTEAFF. CDR3 nucleotides: TGCGCCAGCAGCCCCAACCCTACGAACACTGAAGCTTTCTTT.

This chain joins TRBV7-2 and TRBJ1-2; TRBD1 is a possible D gene (6 bases). Trimming cost V 4 bases and J 5 bases, with 17 bases left between them. The V gene's germline CDR1 is SGHTA and CDR2 FQGNSA. The CDR3 is 15 amino acids. The CDR3 sequence: CASSSRNREGYGYTF. CDR3 bases: TGTGCCAGCAGCTCGCGAAACAGGGAGGGATATGGCTACACCTTC.

This sequence joins TRBV18 and TRBJ2-7, with TRBD2 identical over 9 bases. Losses at the gene ends were 3 bases for V and 0 bases for J; bases not matched to a gene: 6. The CDR3 has 16 amino acids. Germline assignment: CDR1 KGHSH and CDR2 LQKENI. The CDR3 is CASSPGLAPNSYEQYF. The CDR3 nucleotides read TGTGCCAGCTCACCGGGACTAGCACCGAACTCCTACGAGCAGTACTTC.

This clone was seen a single time. This chain links TRBV28 with TRBJ2-3, with D tentatively TRBD2 (6 bases). CDR3 length: 15 amino acids. V was trimmed by 2 bases and J by 8 bases, leaving 17 bases between them. CDR1 and CDR2 (germline): MDHEN, SYDVKM. In DNA form, the CDR3 reads TGTGCCAGCAGTTTAGGGGACTGGGTGCGTGGTACGCAGTATTTT. Encoded protein: CASSLGDWVRGTQYF. Together with reference TRBV28 and TRBJ2-3, the CDR3 gives the full variable domain: DVKVTQSSRYLVKRTGEKVFLECVQDMDHENMFWYRQDPGLGLRLIYFSYDVKMKEKGDIPEGYSVSREKKERFSLILESASTNQTSMYLCASSLGDWVRGTQYFGPGTRLTVL.

The V gene is TRBV7-9, the J gene TRBJ1-4; 8 bases align to TRBD1. In germline, CDR1 is SEHNR, CDR2 FQNEAQ (reference sequence). The CDR3 spans 17 residues. V dropped 5 bases and J dropped 5; count of bases not matched to a gene: 13. The CDR3 loop is CASSPLGQGASNEKLFF. In DNA form, the CDR3 reads TGTGCCAGCAGCCCCTTAGGGCAGGGGGCGTCGAATGAAAAACTGTTTTTT. The complete variable domain, with remaining parts taken from reference TRBV7-9 and TRBJ1-4, reads DTGVSQNPRHKITKRGQNVTFRCDPISEHNRLYWYRQTLGQGPEFLTYFQNEAQLEKSRLLSDRFSAERPKGSFSTLEIQRTEQGDSAMYLCASSPLGQGASNEKLFFGSGTQLSVL.

This clone has a handful of counts. J is TRBJ1-2 and V is TRBV19; D possibly corresponds to TRBD1 (5 bases). This CDR3 has 16 amino acids. V lost 6 bases and J 7 bases, leaving 24 bases between the germline ends. Germline CDR1 and CDR2: LNHDA and SQIVND (reference sequence). The CDR3 spells CASRDKGQVLDFGYTF. The CDR3 DNA sequence: TGTGCCAGTAGAGATAAGGGGCAGGTTCTTGATTTTGGCTACACCTTC.

This clone has just one count. An end of the junction differs from the germline gene, which may be a read error. The V and J genes are TRBV10-3 and TRBJ2-7; D uncertain. CDR3 length equals 15 residues. Per germline, CDR1 ENHRY and CDR2 SYGVKD. Here the CDR3 DNA reads TGTGCCATCAGTGAGTCAGCTGCGCCCTCCCACGAGCAGTACTTC. Its translation is CAISESAAPSHEQYF.

About this clone itself: The same CDR3 is also encoded by other DNA sequences in this sample. The chain recombines TRBV5-1 with TRBJ2-3; no clear D gene. Germline V CDR1 and CDR2: SGHRS, YFSETQ. V lost 1 base to trimming and J lost 1 base, with 7 bases between them. This CDR3 has 14 amino acids. In DNA, the CDR3 is TGCGCCAGCAGCTTGCCTAGTGGCACAGATACGCAGTATTTT. It translates to CASSLPSGTDTQYF.

CDR3 in amino acids: CASSSRPFGDTGELFF. As DNA, the CDR3 is TGCGCCAGCAGCTCTAGACCTTTCGGGGACACCGGGGAGCTGTTTTTT. The chain has TRBV5-1 and TRBJ2-2, with a possible D match to TRBD2 (5 bases). The CDR3 loop spans 16 amino acids. Germline V lookup: CDR1 SGHRS, CDR2 YFSETQ. Between the trimmed V and J ends, which lost 3 bases and 3 bases, there was a span of 15 bases. Based on the CDR3 plus reference TRBV5-1 and TRBJ2-2, the full variable domain is KAGVTQTPRYLIKTRGQQVTLSCSPISGHRSVSWYQQTPGQGLQFLFEYFSETQRNKGNFPGRFSGRQFSNSRSEMNVSTLELGDSALYLCASSSRPFGDTGELFFGEGSRLTVL.

This clone occurred a few times. This chain uses TRBV4-2 with TRBJ2-5; TRBD2 aligns across 7 bases. The CDR3 is made up of 14 amino acids. Germline V gene sequence: CDR1 LGHNA, CDR2 YNFKEQ. Trimming at V came to 4 bases and at J to 5 bases, leaving 7 bases not matched to a gene. CDR3 sequence (DNA): TGTGCCAGCAGCCCCTCGGGGGGAGGGGAGACCCAGTACTTC. This gives the protein CASSPSGGGETQYF.

This sequence joins TRBV12-2 and TRBJ1-5; the table's D call, TRBD1, was not checked against the DNA. TRBV12-2 is flagged as a pseudogene. This CDR3 spans 15 amino acids. The CDR3 nucleotides are TGTGCAAGTCGCCGTGGGACAGGACGAATCAGCCCCCAGCATTTT. Translation gives CASRRGTGRISPQHF.

V gene TRBV4-1 combines with J gene TRBJ2-1; 9 bases map to TRBD2. Germline CDR1 is MGHRA and CDR2 is YSYEKL. The CDR3 consists of 13 residues. V dropped 2 bases and J dropped 15; count of bases not matched to a gene: 8. CDR3: CASSQPLAGPGFF. In DNA, the CDR3 is TGCGCCAGCAGCCAACCACTAGCGGGTCCTGGGTTCTTC.

The chain couples TRBV7-3 to TRBJ2-5; D may be TRBD1 (6 bases). V lost 5 bases to trimming and J lost 4 bases, with 14 bases between them. CDR1 SGHTA and CDR2 FQGTGA come from the germline V gene. The CDR3 is 14 residues long. CDR3 nucleotide sequence: TGTGCCAGCAGCCTTCACAGGGATTCAGAGACCCAGTACTTC. This translates into CASSLHRDSETQYF.

The V and J genes are TRBV7-9 and TRBJ1-6; 7 positions agree with TRBD1. The CDR3 length is 15 residues. The junction had 5 bases not matched to a gene; V was cut back by 5 bases and J by 4 bases. CDR1 and CDR2 (germline): SEHNR, FQNEAQ (reference sequence). CDR3 loop: CASSQRGQYNSPLHF. Here the CDR3 DNA reads TGTGCCAGCAGCCAAAGGGGACAGTATAATTCACCCCTCCACTTT. Variable domain in full (rest from reference TRBV7-9 and TRBJ1-6): DTGVSQNPRHKITKRGQNVTFRCDPISEHNRLYWYRQTLGQGPEFLTYFQNEAQLEKSRLLSDRFSAERPKGSFSTLEIQRTEQGDSAMYLCASSQRGQYNSPLHFGNGTRLTVT.

V gene TRBV30 combines with J gene TRBJ2-3; the D gene is possibly TRBD2 (6 bases). Germline V lookup: CDR1 GTSNPN, CDR2 SVGIG (reference sequence). V lost 5 bases and J 0 bases, leaving 15 bases between the germline ends. The CDR3 consists of 15 residues. The CDR3 spells CAWGPGGKSTDTQYF. CDR3 DNA: TGTGCCTGGGGCCCTGGCGGGAAAAGCACAGATACGCAGTATTTT.

The J gene is TRBJ1-5, the V gene TRBV28, with unresolved D. The V gene's germline CDR1 is MDHEN and CDR2 SYDVKM. V lost 7 bases and J 0 bases, leaving 13 bases between the germline ends. This CDR3 region has 15 residues. CDR3 sequence reads: CASTWAGSSNQPQHF. DNA for the CDR3: TGTGCCAGCACATGGGCAGGATCTAGCAATCAGCCCCAGCATTTT.